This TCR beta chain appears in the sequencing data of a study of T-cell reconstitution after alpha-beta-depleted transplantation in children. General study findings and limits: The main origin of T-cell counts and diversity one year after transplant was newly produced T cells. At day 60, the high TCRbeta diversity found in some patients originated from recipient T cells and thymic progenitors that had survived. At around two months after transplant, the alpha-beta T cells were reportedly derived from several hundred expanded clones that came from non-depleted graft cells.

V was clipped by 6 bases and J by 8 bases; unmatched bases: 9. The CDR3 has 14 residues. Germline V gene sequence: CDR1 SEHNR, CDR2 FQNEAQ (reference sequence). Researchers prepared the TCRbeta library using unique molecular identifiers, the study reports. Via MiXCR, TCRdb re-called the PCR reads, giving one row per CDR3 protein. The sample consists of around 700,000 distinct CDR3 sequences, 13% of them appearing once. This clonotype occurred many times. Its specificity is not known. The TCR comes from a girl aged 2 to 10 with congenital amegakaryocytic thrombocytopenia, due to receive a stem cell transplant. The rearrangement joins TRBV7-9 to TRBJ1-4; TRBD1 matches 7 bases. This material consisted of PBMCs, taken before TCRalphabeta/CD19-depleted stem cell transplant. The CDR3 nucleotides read TGTGCCAGCAGTCCTGACAGGGTGGAAGAAAAACTGTTTTTT. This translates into CASSPDRVEEKLFF.